This TCR beta chain was observed in a study of T cell repertoires in cytomegalovirus infection. This CDR3 has 13 amino acids. After removal of 6 bases from V and 5 bases from J, the junction contained 8 bases not matched to a gene. Germline V CDR1 and CDR2: DFQATT, SNEGSKA (reference sequence). This clonotype showed up just a few times. Its antigen is not known. TCRdb ran MiXCR on the reads and lists one entry per CDR3 protein. The sample yields hundreds of thousands of distinct CDR3 sequences, roughly 36% seen once. The receptor was isolated from a human donor in good health (CMV status not recorded). Some clones in this sample may be carry-over from other donors' samples. Sequenced material: cultured PBMCs, taken from culture after CMV antigen stimulation. The genes are TRBV20-1 and TRBJ2-7; TRBD1 aligns across 9 bases. The CDR3 bases are TGCAGTGCCACGTCCCGGGACAGGGACGAGCAGTACTTC. This gives the protein CSATSRDRDEQYF.